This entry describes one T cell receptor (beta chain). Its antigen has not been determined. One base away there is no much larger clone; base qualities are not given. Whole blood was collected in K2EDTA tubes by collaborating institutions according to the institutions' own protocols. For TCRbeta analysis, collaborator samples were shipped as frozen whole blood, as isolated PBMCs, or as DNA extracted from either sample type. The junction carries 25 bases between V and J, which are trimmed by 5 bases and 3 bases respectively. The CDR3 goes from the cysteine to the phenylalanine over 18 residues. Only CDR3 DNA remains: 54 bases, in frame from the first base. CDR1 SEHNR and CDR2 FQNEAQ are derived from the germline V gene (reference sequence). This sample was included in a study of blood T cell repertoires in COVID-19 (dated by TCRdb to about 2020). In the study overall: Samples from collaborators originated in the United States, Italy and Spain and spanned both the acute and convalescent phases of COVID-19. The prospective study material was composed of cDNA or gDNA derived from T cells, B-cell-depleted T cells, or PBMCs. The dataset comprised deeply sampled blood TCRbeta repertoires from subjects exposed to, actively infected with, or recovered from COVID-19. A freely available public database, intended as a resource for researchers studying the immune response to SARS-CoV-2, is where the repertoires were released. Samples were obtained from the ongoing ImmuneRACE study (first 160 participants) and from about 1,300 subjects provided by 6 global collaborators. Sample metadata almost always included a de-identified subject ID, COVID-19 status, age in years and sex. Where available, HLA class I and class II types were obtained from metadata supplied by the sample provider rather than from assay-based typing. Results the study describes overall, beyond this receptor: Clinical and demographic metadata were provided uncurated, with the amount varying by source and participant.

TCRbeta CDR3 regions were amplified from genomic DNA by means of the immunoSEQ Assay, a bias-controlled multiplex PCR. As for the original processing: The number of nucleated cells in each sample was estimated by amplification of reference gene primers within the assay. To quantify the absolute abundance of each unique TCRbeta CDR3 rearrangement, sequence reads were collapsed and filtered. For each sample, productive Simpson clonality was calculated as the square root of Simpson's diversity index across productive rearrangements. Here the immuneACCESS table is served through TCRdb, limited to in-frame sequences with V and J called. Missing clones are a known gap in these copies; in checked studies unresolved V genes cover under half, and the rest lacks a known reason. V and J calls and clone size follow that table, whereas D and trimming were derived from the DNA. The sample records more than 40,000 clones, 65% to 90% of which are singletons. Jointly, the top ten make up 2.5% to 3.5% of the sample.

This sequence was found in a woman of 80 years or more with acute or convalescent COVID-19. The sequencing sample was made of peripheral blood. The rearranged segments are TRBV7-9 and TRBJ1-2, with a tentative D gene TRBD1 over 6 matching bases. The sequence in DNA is TGTGCCAGCAGCACATCTCAGCCGTTGGGGGCACTTCACTATGGCTACACCTTC. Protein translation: CASSTSQPLGALHYGYTF.